This TCR beta chain was recorded in a study of blood T cell repertoires in COVID-19. What the recovered Cohort 3 donors had was two negative PCRs, clearance, or symptom resolution. Clones were sequenced by immunoSEQ multiplex PCR, and TCRdb holds only the in-frame ones, with some missing. Of about 220,000 clones in the sample, around 90% were seen once. Germline V lookup: CDR1 MGHRA, CDR2 YSYEKL. The length of the CDR3 is 15 residues. V lost 4 bases and J 6 bases, leaving 18 bases between the germline ends. The TCR comes from a woman in her 30s who had recovered from COVID-19. The sequenced sample was PBMCs or T cells enriched from blood (not recorded which). This chain joins TRBV4-1 and TRBJ1-2, with D perhaps matching TRBD1 (5 bases). This CDR3 reads CASSRPAAGQHGYTF. The CDR3 DNA reads as TGCGCCAGCAGCCGGCCGGCAGCAGGGCAGCATGGCTACACCTTC.